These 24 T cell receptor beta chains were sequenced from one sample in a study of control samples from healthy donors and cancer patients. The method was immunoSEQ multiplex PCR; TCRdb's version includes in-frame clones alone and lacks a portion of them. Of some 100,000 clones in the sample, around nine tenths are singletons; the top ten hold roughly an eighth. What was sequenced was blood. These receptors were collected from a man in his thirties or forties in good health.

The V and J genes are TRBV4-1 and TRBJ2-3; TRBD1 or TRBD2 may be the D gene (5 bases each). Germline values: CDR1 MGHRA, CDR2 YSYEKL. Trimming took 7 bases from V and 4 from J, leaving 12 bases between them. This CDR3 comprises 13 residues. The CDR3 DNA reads TGCGCCAGCACGGACGAGGGGCCAGATACGCAGTATTTT. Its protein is CASTDEGPDTQYF.

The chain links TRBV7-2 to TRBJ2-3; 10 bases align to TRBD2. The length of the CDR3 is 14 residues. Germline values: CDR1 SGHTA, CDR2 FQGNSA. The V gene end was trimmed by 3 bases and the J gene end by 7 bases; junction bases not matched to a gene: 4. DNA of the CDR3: TGTGCCAGCAGCTTCCCTAGCGGGAGTTATACGCAGTATTTT. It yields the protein CASSFPSGSYTQYF.

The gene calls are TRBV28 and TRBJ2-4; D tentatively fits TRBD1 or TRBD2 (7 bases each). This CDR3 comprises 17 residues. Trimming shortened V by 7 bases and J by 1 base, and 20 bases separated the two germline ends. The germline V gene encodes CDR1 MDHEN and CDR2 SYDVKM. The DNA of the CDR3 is TGTGCCAGCACCCCTCCAACCCAGGGGGGGGCCAAAAACATTCAGTACTTC. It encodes CASTPPTQGGAKNIQYF.

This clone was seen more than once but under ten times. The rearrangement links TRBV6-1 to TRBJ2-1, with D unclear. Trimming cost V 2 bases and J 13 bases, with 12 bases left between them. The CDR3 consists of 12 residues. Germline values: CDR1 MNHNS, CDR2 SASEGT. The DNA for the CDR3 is TGTGCCAGCAGTGAAACTGGTTGGAAACAGTTCTTC. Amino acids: CASSETGWKQFF.

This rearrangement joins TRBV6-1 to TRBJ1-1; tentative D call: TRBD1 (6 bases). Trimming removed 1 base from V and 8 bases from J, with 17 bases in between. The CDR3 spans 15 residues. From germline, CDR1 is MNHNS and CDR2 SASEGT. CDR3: CASSEVRRRQVEAFF. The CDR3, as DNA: TGTGCCAGCAGTGAAGTAAGACGTAGACAGGTCGAAGCTTTCTTT.

CDR3 in DNA: TGTGCCAGCAGCCCCGGACTAGCGGGAGTGACCGGGGAGCTGTTTTTT. Translation gives CASSPGLAGVTGELFF. This chain connects TRBV5-4 to TRBJ2-2, with TRBD2 matching over 13 bases. This CDR3 spans 16 amino acids. V lost 4 bases and J lost 5; bases outside the gene matches: 5. Germline V gene lookup returns CDR1 SGHNT and CDR2 YYREEE (reference sequence).

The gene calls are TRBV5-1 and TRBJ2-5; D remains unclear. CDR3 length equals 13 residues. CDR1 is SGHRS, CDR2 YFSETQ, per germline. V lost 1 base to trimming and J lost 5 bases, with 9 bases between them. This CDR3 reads CASSLSGSETQYF. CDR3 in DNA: TGCGCCAGCAGCTTGTCTGGTTCGGAGACCCAGTACTTC.

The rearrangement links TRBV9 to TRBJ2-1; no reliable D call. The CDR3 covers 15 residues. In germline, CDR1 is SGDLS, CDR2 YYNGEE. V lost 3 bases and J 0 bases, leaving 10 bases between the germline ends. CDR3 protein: CASSGAPRSYNEQFF. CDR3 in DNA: TGTGCCAGCAGCGGGGCTCCCCGCTCCTACAATGAGCAGTTCTTC. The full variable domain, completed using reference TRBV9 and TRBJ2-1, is DSGVTQTPKHLITATGQRVTLRCSPRSGDLSVYWYQQSLDQGLQFLIQYYNGEERAKGNILERFSAQQFPDLHSELNLSSLELGDSALYFCASSGAPRSYNEQFFGPGTRLTVL.

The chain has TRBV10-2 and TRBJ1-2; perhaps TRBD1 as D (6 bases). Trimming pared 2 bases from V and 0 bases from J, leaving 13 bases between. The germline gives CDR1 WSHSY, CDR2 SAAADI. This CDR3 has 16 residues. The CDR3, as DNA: TGCGCCAGCAGTGAGCCAGGGACAACTACTAACTATGGCTACACCTTC. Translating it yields CASSEPGTTTNYGYTF.

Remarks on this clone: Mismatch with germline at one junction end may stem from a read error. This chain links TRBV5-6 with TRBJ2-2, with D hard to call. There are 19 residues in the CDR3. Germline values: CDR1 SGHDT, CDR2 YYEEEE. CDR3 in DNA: TGTGCCAGCAGCTTGGTTAGGTCAGACCGAACTCCGAAAACCGGGGAGCTGTTTTTT. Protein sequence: CASSLVRSDRTPKTGELFF.

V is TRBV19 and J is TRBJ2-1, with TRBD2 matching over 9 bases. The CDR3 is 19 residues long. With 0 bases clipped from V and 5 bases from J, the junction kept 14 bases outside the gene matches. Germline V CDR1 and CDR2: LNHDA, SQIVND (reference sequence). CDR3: CASSIDPRLAGYMDNEQFF. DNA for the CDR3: TGTGCCAGTAGTATAGATCCCCGGCTAGCGGGATATATGGACAATGAGCAGTTCTTC.

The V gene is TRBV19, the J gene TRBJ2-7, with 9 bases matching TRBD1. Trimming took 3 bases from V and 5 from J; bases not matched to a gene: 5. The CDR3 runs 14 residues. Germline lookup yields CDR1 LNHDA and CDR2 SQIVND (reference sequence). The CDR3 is CASSIRDRVDEQYF. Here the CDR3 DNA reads TGTGCCAGTAGTATTAGGGACAGGGTGGACGAGCAGTACTTC.

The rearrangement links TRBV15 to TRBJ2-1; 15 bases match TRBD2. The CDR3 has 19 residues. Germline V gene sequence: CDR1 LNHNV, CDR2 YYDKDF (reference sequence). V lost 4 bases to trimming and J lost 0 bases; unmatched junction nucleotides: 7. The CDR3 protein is CATSKGLAGGLGSYNEQFF. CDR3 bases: TGTGCCACCAGCAAAGGACTAGCGGGAGGGCTCGGCTCCTACAATGAGCAGTTCTTC.

DNA of the CDR3: TGCAGTGCTAGTATTTTGGCAGGGGAGGGCTACGAGCAGTACTTC. It is translated as CSASILAGEGYEQYF. The gene calls are TRBV20-1 and TRBJ2-7; D possibly corresponds to TRBD2 (7 bases). Germline CDR1 DFQATT, CDR2 SNEGSKA (reference sequence). The CDR3 is made up of 15 amino acids. With 3 bases removed from V and 3 bases from J, the gap between germline ends came to 18 bases.

CDR3 in DNA: TGTGCCAGCAGGGGGCAGGCCTCCTACGAGCAGTACTTC. This encodes CASRGQASYEQYF. This sequence joins TRBV12-3 or TRBV12-4 and TRBJ2-7; the D gene is possibly TRBD1 (5 bases). Trimming left V 6 bases short and J 0 bases short, with 9 bases between. This CDR3 is 13 amino acids long.

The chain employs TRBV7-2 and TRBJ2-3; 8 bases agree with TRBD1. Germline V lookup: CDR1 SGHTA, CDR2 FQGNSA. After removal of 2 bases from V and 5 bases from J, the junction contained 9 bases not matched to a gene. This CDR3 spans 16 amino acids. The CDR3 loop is CASSLSIRGPQDTQYF. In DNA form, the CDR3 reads TGTGCCAGCAGCTTAAGCATCAGGGGGCCTCAAGATACGCAGTATTTT.

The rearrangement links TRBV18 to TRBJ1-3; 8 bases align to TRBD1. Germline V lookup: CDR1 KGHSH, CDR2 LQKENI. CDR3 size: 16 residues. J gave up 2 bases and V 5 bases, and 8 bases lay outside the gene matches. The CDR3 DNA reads TGTGCCAGCTCAACCTTCGACAGGGGTGCTGGAAACACCATATATTTT. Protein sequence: CASSTFDRGAGNTIYF.

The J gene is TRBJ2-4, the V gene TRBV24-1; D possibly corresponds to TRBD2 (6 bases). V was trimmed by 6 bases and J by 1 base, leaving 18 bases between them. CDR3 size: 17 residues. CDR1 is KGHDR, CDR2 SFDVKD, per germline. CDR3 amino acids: CATSPIGGERAKNIQYF. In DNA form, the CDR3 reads TGTGCCACCAGTCCGATCGGGGGAGAAAGGGCCAAAAACATTCAGTACTTC.

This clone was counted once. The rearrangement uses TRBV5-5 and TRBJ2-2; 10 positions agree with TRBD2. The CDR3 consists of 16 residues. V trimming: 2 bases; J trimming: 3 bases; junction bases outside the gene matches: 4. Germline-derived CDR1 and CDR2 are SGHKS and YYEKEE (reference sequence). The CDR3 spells CASSFLAGVDTGELFF. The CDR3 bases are TGTGCCAGCAGCTTCCTAGCGGGAGTAGACACCGGGGAGCTGTTTTTT.

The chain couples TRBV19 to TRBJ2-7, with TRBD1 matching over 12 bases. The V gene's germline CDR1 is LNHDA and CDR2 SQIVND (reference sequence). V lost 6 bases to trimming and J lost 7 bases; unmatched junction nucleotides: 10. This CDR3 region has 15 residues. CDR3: CASSRSGQGAGEQYF. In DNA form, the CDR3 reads TGTGCCAGTAGCCGCTCGGGACAGGGGGCCGGAGAGCAGTACTTC. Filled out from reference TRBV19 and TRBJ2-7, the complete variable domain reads DGGITQSPKYLFRKEGQNVTLSCEQNLNHDAMYWYRQDPGQGLRLIYYSQIVNDFQKGDIAEGYSVSREKKESFPLTVTSAQKNPTAFYLCASSRSGQGAGEQYFGPGTRLTVT.

This CDR3 reads CAWGGTDTQYF. The CDR3 bases are TGTGCCTGGGGGGGCACAGATACGCAGTATTTT. The V and J genes are TRBV30 and TRBJ2-3, with D uncertain. The CDR3 is 11 residues long. Trimming removed 5 bases at V and 1 base at J, with 4 bases between. Germline values: CDR1 GTSNPN, CDR2 SVGIG (reference sequence).

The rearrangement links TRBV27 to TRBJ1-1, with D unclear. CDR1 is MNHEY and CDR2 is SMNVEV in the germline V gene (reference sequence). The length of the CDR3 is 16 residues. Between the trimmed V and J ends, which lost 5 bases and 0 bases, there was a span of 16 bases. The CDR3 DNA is TGTGCCAGCAGTCCACCCCCGTTGAACATGAACACTGAAGCTTTCTTT. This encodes CASSPPPLNMNTEAFF.

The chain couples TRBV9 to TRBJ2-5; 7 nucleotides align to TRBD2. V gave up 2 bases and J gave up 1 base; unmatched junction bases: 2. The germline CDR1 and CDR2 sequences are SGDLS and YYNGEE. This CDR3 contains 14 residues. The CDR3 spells CASSVGTTQETQYF. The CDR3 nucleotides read TGTGCCAGCAGCGTCGGGACTACCCAAGAGACCCAGTACTTC. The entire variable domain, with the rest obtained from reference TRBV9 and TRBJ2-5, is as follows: DSGVTQTPKHLITATGQRVTLRCSPRSGDLSVYWYQQSLDQGLQFLIQYYNGEERAKGNILERFSAQQFPDLHSELNLSSLELGDSALYFCASSVGTTQETQYFGPGTRLLVL.

The CDR3 reads CASGFNANTEAFF. The DNA of the CDR3 is TGCGCCAGCGGGTTTAATGCGAACACTGAAGCTTTCTTT. The chain employs TRBV5-1 and TRBJ1-1, with unresolved D. CDR1 is SGHRS, CDR2 YFSETQ, per germline. This CDR3 has 13 amino acids. Trimming took 7 bases from V and 1 from J, leaving 11 bases between them.